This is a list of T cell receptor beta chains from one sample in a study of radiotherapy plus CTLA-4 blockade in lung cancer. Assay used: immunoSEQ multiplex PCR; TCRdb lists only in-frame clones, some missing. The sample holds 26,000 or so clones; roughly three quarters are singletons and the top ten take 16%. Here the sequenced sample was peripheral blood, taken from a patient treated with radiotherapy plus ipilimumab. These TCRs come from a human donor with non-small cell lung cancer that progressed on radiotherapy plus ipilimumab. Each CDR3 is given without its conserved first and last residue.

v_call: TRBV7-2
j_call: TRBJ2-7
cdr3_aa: ASSLERGREQY

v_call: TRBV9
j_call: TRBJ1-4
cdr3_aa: ASSIGQGPGGTNEKLF

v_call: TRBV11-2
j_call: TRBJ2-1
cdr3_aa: ASSPPFGGNEQF

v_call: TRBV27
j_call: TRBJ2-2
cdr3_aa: ASNPTGNTGELF

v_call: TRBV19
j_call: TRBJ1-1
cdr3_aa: ASSLARNTEAF

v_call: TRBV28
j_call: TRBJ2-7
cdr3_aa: ASSWDRAPYEQY

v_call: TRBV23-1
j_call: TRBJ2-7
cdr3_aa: ASTRGTARTHEQY

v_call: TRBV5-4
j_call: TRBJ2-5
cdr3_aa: ASSWEDSQETQY

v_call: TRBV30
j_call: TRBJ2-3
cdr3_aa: AWSVNQRDTQY

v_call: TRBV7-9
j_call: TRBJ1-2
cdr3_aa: ASSLGRGSNYGYT

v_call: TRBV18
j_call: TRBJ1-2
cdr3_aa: ASSLLPGQGRDYGYT

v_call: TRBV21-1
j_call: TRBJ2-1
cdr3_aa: ASTPLPYNEQF

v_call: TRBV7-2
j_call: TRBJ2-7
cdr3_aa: ASSLSILGSEQY

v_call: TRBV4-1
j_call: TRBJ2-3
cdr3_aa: ASSRTVSTSGQQDTQY

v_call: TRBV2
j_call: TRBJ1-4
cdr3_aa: ASRLRATNEKLF

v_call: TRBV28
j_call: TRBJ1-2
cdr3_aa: ASSRDSLYGYT

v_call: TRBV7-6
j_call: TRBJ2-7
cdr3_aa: ASSLWGYEQY

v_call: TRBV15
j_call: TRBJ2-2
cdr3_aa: ATGGADGELF

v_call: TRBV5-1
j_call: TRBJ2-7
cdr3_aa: ASSPDGSYEQY

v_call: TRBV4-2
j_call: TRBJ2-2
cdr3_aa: ASSQDRAGVGTGELF

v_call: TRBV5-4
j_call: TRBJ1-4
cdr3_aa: ASSVDREGEKLF

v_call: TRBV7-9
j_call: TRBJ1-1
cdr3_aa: ASSLDMNTEAF

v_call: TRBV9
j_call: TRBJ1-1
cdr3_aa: ASSPTDRVGEAF

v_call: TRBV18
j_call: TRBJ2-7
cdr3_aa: ASSPGLVNYEQY

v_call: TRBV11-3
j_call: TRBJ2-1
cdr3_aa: ASSWTSGSNSYNEQF

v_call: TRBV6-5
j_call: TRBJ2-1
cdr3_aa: ASMGGPYNEQF

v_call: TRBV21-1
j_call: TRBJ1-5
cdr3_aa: ASRPTSPGGVGNQPQH

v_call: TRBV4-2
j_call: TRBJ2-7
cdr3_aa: ASSPDSYEQY

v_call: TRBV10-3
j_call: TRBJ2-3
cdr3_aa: AISVTRGTRVQQDTQY

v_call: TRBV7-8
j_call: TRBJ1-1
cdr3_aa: ASSSGQAAEAF

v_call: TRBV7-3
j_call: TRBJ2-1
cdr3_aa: ASSLSGGQTEQF

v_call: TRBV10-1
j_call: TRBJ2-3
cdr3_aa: ASSPGRDTQY

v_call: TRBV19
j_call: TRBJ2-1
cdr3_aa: ASMGRGARPNEQF

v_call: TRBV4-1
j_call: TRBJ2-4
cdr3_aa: ASSQEGTGRKNIQY

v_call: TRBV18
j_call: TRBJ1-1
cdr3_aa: ASSPGLNTEAF

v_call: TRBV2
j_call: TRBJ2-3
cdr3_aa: ASRETGISTDTQY

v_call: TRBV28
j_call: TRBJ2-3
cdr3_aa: AISLAGGVDTQY

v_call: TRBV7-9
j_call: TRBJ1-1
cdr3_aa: ASKTATLNTEAF

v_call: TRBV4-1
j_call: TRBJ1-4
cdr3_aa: ASSQWDRKFTNEKLF

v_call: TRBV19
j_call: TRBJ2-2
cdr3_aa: ASSIRQGTGELF

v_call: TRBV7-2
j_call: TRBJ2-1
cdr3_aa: ASSSSLAGGPGF